This T cell receptor (beta chain) was captured in a study of cytomegalovirus exposure and HLA in healthy donors. The PCR employed 60 Vbeta primers together with 13 Jbeta primers. Repertoires were generated with immunoSEQ multiplex PCR, while TCRdb's copy carries only in-frame clones and drops some. This sample yields about 35,000 clones, of which roughly four fifths are seen a single time; roughly 8% belongs to the top ten. The V gene end was trimmed by 1 base and the J gene end by 9 bases; junction bases not matched to a gene: 9. The CDR3 consists of 16 residues. CDR1 and CDR2 (germline): MDHEN, SYDVKM.

The receptor's source is a woman aged 25 to 39 in good health and CMV-seropositive. Sequencing used PBMCs. The chain uses TRBV28 and TRBJ1-5; 10 bases fit TRBD1. The CDR3 DNA reads TGTGCCAGCAGTTTATCGGGACAGGGGAACGTCGGGCCCCAGCATTTT. Residues: CASSLSGQGNVGPQHF. Based on the CDR3 plus reference TRBV28 and TRBJ1-5, the full variable domain is DVKVTQSSRYLVKRTGEKVFLECVQDMDHENMFWYRQDPGLGLRLIYFSYDVKMKEKGDIPEGYSVSREKKERFSLILESASTNQTSMYLCASSLSGQGNVGPQHFGDGTRLSIL.